This T cell receptor (beta chain) emerged from a study of CD8 T cells in ankylosing spondylitis. Libraries of TCR beta came from quantitative 5'-RACE with molecular barcodes. In TCRdb, the 5' RACE reads were re-called with MiXCR into one record per CDR3 protein. This table has 150,000 to 250,000 distinct CDR3 sequences, about 13% appearing once. The CDR3 runs to 15 residues. Germline CDR1 reads MNHEY; CDR2 reads SMNVEV (reference sequence). Trimming pared 4 bases from V and 3 bases from J, leaving 12 bases between. Study-level points and caveats: Earlier studies detected some motif variants in reactive arthritis synovial fluid and blood. Characteristic, it appeared, of ankylosing spondylitis blood was a TCR beta motif of several highly homologous variants.

This clonotype was counted only a few times. Antigen: not known. The specimen sequenced was blood, either unsorted or a sorted T cell fraction (not recorded which). This sequence joins TRBV27 and TRBJ2-2, with D possibly matching TRBD2 (5 bases). This receptor was taken from a male donor with ankylosing spondylitis or in good health (not recorded which). The CDR3, as DNA: TGTGCCAGCAGTTCTTCCGGGATCTACACCGGGGAGCTGTTTTTT. Amino acids: CASSSSGIYTGELFF.